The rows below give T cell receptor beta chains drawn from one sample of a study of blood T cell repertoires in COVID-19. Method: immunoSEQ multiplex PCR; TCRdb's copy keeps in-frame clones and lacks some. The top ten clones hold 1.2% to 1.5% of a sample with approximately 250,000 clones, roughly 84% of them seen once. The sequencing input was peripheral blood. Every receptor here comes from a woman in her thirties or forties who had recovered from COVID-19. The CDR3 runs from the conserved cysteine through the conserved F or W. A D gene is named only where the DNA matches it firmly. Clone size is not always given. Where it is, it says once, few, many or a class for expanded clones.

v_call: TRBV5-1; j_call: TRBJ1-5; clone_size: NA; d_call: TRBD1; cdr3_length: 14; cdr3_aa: CASSTGTGDQPQHF; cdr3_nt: TGCGCCAGCAGCACGGGGACAGGGGATCAGCCCCAGCATTTT
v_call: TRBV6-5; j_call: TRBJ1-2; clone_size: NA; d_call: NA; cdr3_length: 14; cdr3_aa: CASSYEQESYGYTF; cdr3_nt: TGTGCCAGCAGTTACGAACAGGAGAGCTATGGCTACACCTTC
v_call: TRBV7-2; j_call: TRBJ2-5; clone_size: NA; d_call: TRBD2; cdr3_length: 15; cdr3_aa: CASSLGAGLAGVVYF; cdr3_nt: TGTGCCAGCAGCTTAGGCGCCGGACTAGCGGGGGTAGTGTACTTC
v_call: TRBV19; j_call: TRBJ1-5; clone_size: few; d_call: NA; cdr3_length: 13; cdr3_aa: CASTGYSNQPQHF; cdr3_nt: TGTGCCAGTACGGGTTATAGCAATCAGCCCCAGCATTTT
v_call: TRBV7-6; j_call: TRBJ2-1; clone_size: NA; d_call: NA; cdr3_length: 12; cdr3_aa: CASSLDRYEQFF; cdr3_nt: TGTGCCAGCAGCTTAGATCGTTATGAGCAGTTCTTC
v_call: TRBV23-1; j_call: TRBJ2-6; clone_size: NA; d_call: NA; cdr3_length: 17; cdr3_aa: CASSQSSERSGANVLTF; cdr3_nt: TGCGCCAGCAGTCAATCGTCAGAACGCTCTGGGGCCAACGTCCTGACTTTC
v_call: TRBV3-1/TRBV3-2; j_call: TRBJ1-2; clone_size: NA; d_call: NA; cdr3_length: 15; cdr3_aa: CASSQSDSGNYGYTF; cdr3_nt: TGTGCCAGCAGCCAGTCTGACAGTGGTAACTATGGCTACACCTTC
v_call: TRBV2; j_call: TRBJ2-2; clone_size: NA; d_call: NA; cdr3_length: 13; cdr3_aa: CASAVGRTGELFF; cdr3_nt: TGTGCCAGCGCGGTGGGGAGGACCGGGGAGCTGTTTTTT
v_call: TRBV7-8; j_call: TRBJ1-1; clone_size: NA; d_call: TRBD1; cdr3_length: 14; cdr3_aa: CASSLVDRVTEAFF; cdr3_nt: TGTGCCAGCAGCTTAGTGGACAGGGTCACTGAAGCTTTCTTT
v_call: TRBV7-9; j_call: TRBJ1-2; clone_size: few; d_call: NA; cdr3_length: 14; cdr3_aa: CASTQGPLNYGYTF; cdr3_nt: TGTGCCAGCACCCAGGGGCCTTTGAACTATGGCTACACCTTC